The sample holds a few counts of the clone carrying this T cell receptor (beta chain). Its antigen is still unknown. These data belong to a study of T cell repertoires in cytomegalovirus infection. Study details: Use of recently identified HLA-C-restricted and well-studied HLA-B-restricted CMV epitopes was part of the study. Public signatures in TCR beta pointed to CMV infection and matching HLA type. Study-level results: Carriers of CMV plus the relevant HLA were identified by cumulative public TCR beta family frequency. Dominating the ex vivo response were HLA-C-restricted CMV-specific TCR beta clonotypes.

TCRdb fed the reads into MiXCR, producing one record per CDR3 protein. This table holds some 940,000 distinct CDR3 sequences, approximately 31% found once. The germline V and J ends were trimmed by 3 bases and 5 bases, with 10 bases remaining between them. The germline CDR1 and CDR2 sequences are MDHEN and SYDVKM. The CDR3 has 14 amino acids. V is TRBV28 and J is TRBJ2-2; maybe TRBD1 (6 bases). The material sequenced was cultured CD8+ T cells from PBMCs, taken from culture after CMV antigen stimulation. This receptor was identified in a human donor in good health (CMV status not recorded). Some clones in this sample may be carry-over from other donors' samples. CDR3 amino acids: CASSFTGRTGELFF. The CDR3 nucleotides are TGTGCCAGCAGTTTTACAGGGCGGACCGGGGAGCTGTTTTTT.